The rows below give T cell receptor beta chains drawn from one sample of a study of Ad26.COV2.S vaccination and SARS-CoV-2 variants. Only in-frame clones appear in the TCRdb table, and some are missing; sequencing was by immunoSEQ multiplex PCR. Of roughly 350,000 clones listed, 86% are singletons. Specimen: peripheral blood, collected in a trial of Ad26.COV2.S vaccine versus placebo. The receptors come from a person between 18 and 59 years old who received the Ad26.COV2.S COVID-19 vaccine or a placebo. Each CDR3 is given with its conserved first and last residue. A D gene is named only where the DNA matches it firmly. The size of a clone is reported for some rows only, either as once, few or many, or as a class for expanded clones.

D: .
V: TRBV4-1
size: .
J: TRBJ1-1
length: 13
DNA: TGCGCCAGCAGCCAAGGATGGTCGGCTGAAGCTTTCTTT
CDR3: CASSQGWSAEAFF

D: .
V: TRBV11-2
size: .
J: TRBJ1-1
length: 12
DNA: TGTGCCAGCAGGTGGGGCAGCACTGAAGCTTTCTTT
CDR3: CASRWGSTEAFF

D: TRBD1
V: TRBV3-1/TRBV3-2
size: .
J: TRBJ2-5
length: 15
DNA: TGTGCCAGCAGCCAAGGGGGGACAGGGGTAGAGACCCAGTACTTC
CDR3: CASSQGGTGVETQYF

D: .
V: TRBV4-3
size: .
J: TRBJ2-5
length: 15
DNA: TGCGCCAGCAGCCAAGAACGGGCAGGGGATGAGACCCAGTACTTC
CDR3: CASSQERAGDETQYF

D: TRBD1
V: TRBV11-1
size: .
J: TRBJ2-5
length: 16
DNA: TGTGCCAGCAGCTTACTTCCGGGACAGGCGAAAGAGACCCAGTACTTC
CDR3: CASSLLPGQAKETQYF

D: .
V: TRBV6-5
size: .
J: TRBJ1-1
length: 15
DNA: TGTGCCAGCCTACCCCCGCGGGGGGGGGTCACTGAAGCTTTCTTT
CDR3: CASLPPRGGVTEAFF

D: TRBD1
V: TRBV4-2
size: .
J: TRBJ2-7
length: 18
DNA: TGTGCCAGCAGCCAAGCAGCAGGGGGCTCTCCCCGGCAGTCCGAGCAGTACTTC
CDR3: CASSQAAGGSPRQSEQYF

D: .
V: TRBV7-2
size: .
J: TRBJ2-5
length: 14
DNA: TGTGCCAGCAGCTTAGAATTCCTACAAGAGACCCAGTACTTC
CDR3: CASSLEFLQETQYF

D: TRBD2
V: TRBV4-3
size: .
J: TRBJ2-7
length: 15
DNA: TGCGCCAGCAGCCAAGGGTTGGGAGGGAACTACGAGCAGTACTTC
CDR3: CASSQGLGGNYEQYF

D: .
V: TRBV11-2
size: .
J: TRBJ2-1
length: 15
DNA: TGTGCCAGCAGCTTAGAGAGCCTAGTAGCGTATGAGCAGTTCTTC
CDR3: CASSLESLVAYEQFF

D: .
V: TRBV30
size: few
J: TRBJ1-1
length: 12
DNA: TGTGCCTGGAAATTTAACAGGGCTGAAGCTTTCTTT
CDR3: CAWKFNRAEAFF

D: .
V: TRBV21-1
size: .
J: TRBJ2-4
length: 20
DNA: TGTGCCAGCAGCCTCGTGATGAGCGGGGGCCGATATCTAGCCAAAAACATTCAGTACTTC
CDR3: CASSLVMSGGRYLAKNIQYF

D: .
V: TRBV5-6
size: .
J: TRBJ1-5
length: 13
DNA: TGTGCCAGCAGCTTGGACCTCGATCAGCCCCAGCATTTT
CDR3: CASSLDLDQPQHF

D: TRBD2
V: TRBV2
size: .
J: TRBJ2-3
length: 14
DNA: TGTGCCAGCAGTGAATTGGCGGGAGATCGCGAGCAGTATTTT
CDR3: CASSELAGDREQYF

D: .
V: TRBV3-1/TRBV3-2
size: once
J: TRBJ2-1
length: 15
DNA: TGTGCCAGCAGCCAAATTAAAATCCAGGGGAGTGAGCAGTTCTTC
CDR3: CASSQIKIQGSEQFF

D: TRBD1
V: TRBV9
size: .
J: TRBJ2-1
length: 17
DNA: TGTGCCAGCAGCGTAGCGGTTGGACAGGGGGCGCGCAATGAGCAGTTCTTC
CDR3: CASSVAVGQGARNEQFF

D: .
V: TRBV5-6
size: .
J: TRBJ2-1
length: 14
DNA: TGTGCCAGCAGCTTACGGGGGAACTACAATGAGCAGTTCTTC
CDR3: CASSLRGNYNEQFF

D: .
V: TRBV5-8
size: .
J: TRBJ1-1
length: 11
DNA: TGTGCCAGCAGCCTGCGGGGCCAAGCTTTCTTT
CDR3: CASSLRGQAFF

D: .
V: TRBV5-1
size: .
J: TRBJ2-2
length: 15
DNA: TGCGCCAGCAGCTTACTACAGGGCCATACCGGGGAGCTGTTTTTT
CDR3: CASSLLQGHTGELFF

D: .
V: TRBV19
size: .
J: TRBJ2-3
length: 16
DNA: TGTGCCAGTCAGAACAGGGACGGGGTGGACACAGATACGCAGTATTTT
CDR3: CASQNRDGVDTDTQYF

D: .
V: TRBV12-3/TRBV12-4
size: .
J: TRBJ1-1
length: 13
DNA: TGTGCCAGCAGGGCCCAGGGCATCGCTGAAGCTTTCTTT
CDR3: CASRAQGIAEAFF

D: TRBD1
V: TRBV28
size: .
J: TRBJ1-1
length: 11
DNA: TGTGCCAGCAGCCAGGGGGGCTCAGCTTTCTTT
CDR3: CASSQGGSAFF

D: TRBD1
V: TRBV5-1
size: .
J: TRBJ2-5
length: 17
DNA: TGCGCCAGCAGCTTGGCCGGGGGACAGGCCTACCAAGAGACCCAGTACTTC
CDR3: CASSLAGGQAYQETQYF

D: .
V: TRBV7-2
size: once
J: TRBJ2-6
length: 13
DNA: TGTGCCAGCAGCTTAGCCGGAGTAGACGTCCTGACTTTC
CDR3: CASSLAGVDVLTF

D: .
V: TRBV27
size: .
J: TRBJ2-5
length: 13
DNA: TGTGCCAGCAGTTTTGACAACCAAGAGACCCAGTACTTC
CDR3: CASSFDNQETQYF

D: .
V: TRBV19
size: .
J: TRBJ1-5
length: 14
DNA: TGTGCCAGTAGTATCGGATGGGGGGATCAGCCCCAGCATTTT
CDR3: CASSIGWGDQPQHF